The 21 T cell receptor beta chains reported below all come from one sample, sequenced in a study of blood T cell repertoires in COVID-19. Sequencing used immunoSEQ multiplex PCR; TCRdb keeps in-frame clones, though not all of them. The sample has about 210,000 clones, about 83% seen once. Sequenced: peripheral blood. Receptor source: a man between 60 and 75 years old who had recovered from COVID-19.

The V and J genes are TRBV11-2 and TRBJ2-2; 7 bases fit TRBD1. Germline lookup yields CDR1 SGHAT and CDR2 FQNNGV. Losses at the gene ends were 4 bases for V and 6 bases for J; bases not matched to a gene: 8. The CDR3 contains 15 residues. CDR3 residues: CASSSLTTGSGELFF. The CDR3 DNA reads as TGTGCCAGCAGCTCACTCACGACAGGGTCCGGGGAGCTGTTTTTT. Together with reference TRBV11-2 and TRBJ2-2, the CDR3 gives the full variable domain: EAGVAQSPRYKIIEKRQSVAFWCNPISGHATLYWYQQILGQGPKLLIQFQNNGVVDDSQLPKDRFSAERLKGVDSTLKIQPAKLEDSAVYLCASSSLTTGSGELFFGEGSRLTVL.

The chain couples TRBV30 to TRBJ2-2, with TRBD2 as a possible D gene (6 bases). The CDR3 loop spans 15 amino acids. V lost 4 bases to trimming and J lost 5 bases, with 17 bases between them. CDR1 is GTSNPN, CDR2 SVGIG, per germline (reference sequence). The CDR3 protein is CAWKKEGRRTGELFF. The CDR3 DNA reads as TGTGCCTGGAAAAAGGAGGGTCGGCGGACCGGGGAGCTGTTTTTT.

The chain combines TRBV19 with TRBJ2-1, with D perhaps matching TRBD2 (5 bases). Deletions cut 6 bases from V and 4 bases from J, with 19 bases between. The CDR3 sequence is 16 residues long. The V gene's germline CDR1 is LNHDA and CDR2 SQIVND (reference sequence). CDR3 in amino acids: CASRAEFSRDYNEQFF. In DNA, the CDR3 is TGTGCCAGTAGGGCGGAGTTCTCGAGGGATTACAATGAGCAGTTCTTC. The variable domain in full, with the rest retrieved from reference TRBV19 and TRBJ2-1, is DGGITQSPKYLFRKEGQNVTLSCEQNLNHDAMYWYRQDPGQGLRLIYYSQIVNDFQKGDIAEGYSVSREKKESFPLTVTSAQKNPTAFYLCASRAEFSRDYNEQFFGPGTRLTVL.

CDR3 amino acids: CASSQGQNTEAFF. The CDR3 coding sequence is TGTGCCAGCAGCCAGGGACAGAACACTGAAGCTTTCTTT. The gene calls are TRBV6-1 and TRBJ1-1, with D possibly TRBD1 on 6 matching bases. The CDR3 sequence is 13 residues long. The ends were cut back, 6 bases at V and 1 base at J, with 9 bases in the middle. Germline V lookup: CDR1 MNHNS, CDR2 SASEGT.

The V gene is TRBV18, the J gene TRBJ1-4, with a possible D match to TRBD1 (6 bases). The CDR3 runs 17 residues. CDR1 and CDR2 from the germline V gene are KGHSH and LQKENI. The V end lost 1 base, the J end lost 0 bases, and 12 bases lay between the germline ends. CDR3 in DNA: TGTGCCAGCTCACCACGGCAGGGGCCTGCAACTAATGAAAAACTGTTTTTT. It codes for CASSPRQGPATNEKLFF.

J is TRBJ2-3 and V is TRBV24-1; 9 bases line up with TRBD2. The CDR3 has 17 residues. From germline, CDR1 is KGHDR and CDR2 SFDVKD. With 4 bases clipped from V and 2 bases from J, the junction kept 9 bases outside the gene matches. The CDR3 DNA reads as TGTGCCACCAGTGACCCGGGACTAGCAGGTCTCACAGATACGCAGTATTTT. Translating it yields CATSDPGLAGLTDTQYF.

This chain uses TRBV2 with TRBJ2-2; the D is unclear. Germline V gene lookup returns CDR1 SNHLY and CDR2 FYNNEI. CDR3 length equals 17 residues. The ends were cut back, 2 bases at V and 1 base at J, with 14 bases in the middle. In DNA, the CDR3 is TGTGCCAGCAGTGAACCTAGTAGTTCGGTGAACACCGGGGAGCTGTTTTTT. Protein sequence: CASSEPSSSVNTGELFF.

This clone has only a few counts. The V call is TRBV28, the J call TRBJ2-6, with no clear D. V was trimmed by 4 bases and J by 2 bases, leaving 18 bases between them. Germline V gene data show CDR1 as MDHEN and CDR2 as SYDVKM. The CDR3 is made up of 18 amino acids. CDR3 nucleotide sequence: TGTGCCAGCAGTTCAAGGCGGCTGCTAGATCCTGGGGCCAACGTCCTGACTTTC. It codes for CASSSRRLLDPGANVLTF.

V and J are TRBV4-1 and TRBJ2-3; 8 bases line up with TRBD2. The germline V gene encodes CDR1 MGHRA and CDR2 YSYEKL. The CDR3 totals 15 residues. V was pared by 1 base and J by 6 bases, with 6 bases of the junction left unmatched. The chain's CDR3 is CASSQGVAGLDTQYF. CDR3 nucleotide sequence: TGCGCCAGCAGCCAAGGGGTAGCGGGATTGGATACGCAGTATTTT.

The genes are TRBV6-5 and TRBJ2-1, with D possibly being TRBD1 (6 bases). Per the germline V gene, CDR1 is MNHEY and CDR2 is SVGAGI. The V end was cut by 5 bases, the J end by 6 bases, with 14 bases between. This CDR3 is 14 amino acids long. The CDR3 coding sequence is TGTGCCAGCAGTCCTAACAGGGTTTTCAATGAGCAGTTCTTC. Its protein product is CASSPNRVFNEQFF.

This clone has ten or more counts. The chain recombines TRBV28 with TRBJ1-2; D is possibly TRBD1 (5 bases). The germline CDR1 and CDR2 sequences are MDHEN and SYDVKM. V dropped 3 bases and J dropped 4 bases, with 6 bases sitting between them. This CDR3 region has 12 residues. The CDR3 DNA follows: TGTGCCAGCAGTTTGCAGGGCTATGGCTACACCTTC. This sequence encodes CASSLQGYGYTF.

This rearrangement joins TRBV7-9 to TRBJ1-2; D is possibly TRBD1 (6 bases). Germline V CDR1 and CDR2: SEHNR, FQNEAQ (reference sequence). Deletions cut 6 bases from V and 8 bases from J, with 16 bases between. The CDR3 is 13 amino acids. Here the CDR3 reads CASSSTGSLGYTF. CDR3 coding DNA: TGTGCCAGCAGTTCAACAGGGTCTTTAGGCTACACCTTC. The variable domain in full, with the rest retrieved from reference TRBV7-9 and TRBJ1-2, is DTGVSQNPRHKITKRGQNVTFRCDPISEHNRLYWYRQTLGQGPEFLTYFQNEAQLEKSRLLSDRFSAERPKGSFSTLEIQRTEQGDSAMYLCASSSTGSLGYTFGSGTRLTVV.

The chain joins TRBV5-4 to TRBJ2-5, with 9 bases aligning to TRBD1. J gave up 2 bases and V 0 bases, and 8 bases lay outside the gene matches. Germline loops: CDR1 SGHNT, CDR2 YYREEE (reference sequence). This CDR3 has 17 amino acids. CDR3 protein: CASSLALSTGGQETQYF. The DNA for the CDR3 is TGTGCCAGCAGCTTGGCCTTATCGACAGGGGGTCAAGAGACCCAGTACTTC.

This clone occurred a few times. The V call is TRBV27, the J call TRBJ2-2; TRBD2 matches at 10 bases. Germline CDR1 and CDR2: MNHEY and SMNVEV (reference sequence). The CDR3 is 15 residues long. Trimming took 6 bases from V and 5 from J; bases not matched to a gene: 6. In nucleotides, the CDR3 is TGTGCCAGCAGCCCTAGCGGGAGCTTTACCGGGGAGCTGTTTTTT. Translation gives CASSPSGSFTGELFF.

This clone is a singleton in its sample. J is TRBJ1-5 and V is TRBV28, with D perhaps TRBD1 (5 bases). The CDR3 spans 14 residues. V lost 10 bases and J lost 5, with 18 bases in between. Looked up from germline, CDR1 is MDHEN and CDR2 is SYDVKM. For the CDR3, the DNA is TGTGCCACCCAATCCGGGCAGGGTGATCAGCCCCAGCATTTT. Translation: CATQSGQGDQPQHF.

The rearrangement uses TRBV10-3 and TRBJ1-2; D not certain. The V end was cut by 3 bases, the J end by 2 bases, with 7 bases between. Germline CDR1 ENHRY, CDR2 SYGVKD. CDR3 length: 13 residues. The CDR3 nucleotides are TGTGCCATCAGTGACAGTTACAACTATGGCTACACCTTC. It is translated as CAISDSYNYGYTF.

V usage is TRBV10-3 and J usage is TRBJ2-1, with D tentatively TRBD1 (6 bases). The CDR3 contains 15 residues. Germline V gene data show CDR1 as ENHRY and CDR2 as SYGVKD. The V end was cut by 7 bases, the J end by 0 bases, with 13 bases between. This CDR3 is CAIIDRPSSYNEQFF. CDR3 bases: TGTGCCATCATCGACAGGCCGAGCTCCTACAATGAGCAGTTCTTC.

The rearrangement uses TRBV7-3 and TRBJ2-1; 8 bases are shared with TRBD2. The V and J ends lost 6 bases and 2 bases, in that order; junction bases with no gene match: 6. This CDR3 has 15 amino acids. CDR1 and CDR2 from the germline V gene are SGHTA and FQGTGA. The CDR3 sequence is CASRLGGGPYNEQFF. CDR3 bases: TGTGCCAGCAGGCTCGGCGGGGGGCCCTACAATGAGCAGTTCTTC.

The CDR3 loop is CASSREGGIGELFF. CDR3 coding DNA: TGTGCCAGCTCACGAGAAGGGGGAATCGGGGAGCTGTTTTTT. This sequence joins TRBV18 and TRBJ2-2, with a possible D match to TRBD1 (6 bases). The V and J ends lost 4 bases and 7 bases respectively, with 13 bases between them. This CDR3 contains 14 residues. The V gene's germline CDR1 is KGHSH and CDR2 LQKENI.

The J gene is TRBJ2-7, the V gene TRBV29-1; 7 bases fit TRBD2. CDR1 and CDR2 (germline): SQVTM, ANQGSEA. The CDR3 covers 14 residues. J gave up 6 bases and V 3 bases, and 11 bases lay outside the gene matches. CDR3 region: CSVDGGGPHAEQYF. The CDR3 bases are TGCAGCGTTGATGGGGGAGGGCCCCACGCCGAGCAGTACTTC.

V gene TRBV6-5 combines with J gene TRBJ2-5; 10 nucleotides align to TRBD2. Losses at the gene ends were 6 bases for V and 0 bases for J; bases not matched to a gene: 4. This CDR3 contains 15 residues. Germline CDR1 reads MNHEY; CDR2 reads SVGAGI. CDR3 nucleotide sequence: TGTGCCAGCAGGTCTAGCGGGAGATACCAAGAGACCCAGTACTTC. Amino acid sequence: CASRSSGRYQETQYF.